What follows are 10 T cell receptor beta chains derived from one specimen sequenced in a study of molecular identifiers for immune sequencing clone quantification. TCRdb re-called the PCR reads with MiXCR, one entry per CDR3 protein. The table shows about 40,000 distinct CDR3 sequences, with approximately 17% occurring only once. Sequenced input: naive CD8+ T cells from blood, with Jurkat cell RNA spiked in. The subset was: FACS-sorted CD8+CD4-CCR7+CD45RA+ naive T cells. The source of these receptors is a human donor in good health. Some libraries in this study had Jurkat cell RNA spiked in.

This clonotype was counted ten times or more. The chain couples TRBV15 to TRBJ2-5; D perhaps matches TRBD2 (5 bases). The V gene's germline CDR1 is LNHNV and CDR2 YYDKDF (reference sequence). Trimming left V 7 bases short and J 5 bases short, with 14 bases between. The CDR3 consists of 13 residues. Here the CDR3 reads CATTPKRAETQYF. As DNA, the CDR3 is TGTGCCACCACCCCGAAGAGGGCTGAGACCCAGTACTTC.

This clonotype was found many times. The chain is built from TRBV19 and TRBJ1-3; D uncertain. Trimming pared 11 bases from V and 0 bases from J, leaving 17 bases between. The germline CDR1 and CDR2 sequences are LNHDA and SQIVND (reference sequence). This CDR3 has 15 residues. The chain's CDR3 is CASEADGYSGNTIYF. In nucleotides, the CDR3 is TGTGCCTCTGAGGCAGACGGATACTCTGGAAACACCATATATTTT.

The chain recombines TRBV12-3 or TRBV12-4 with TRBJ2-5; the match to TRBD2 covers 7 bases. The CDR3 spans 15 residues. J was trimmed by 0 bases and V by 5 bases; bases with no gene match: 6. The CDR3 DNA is TGTGCCAGCAGTCTCCAGGCGGGAGACCAAGAGACCCAGTACTTC. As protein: CASSLQAGDQETQYF.

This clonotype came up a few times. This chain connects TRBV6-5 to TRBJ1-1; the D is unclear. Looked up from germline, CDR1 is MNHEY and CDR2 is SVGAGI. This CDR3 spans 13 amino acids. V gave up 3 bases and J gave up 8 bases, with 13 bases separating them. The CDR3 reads CASSYIKGSEAFF. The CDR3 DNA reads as TGTGCCAGCAGTTATATCAAGGGCTCAGAAGCTTTCTTT.

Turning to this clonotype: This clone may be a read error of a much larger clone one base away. CDR3 residues: CAISQNSYEQYF. CDR3 sequence (DNA): TGCGCCATCAGCCAGAACTCCTACGAGCAGTACTTC. V gene TRBV4-1 combines with J gene TRBJ2-7; D unresolved. The CDR3 is 12 amino acids. CDR1 and CDR2 (germline): MGHRA, YSYEKL.

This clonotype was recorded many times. The CDR3 DNA sequence: TGTGCCAGCCGCAGGGGAATCGATGAGCAGTTCTTC. Translating gives CASRRGIDEQFF. The V and J genes are TRBV5-6 and TRBJ2-1, with a tentative D call TRBD1 (6 bases). The CDR3 runs to 12 residues. The V gene's germline CDR1 is SGHDT and CDR2 YYEEEE. The germline V and J ends were trimmed by 7 bases and 8 bases, with 13 bases remaining between them.

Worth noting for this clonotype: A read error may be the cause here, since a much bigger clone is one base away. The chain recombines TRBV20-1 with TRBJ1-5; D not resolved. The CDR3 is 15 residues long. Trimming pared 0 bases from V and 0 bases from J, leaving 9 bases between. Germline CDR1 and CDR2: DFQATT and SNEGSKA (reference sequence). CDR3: CSARDLGSSNQPQHF. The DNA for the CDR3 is TGCAGTGCTAGAGATTTGGGCAGTAGCAATCAGCCCCAGCATTTT.

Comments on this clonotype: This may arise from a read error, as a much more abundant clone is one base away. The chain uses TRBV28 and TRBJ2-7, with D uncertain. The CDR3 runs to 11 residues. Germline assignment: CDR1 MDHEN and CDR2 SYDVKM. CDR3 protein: CAGSLQYEQYF. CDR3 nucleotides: TGTGCCGGCAGTTTACAATACGAGCAGTACTTC.

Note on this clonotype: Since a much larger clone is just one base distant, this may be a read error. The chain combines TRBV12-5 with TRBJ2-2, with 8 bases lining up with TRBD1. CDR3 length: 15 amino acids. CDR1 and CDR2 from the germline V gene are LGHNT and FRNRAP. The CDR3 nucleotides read TGTGCTAGTGGTTTGGGGACAGGGTTCACCGGGGGGCTGTTTTTT. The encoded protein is CASGLGTGFTGGLFF. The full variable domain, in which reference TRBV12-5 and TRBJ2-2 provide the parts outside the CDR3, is DARVTQTPRHKVTEMGQEVTMRCQPILGHNTVFWYRQTMMQGLELLAYFRNRAPLDDSGMPKDRFSAEMPDATLATLKIQPSEPRDSAVYFCASGLGTGFTGGLFFGEGSRLTVL.

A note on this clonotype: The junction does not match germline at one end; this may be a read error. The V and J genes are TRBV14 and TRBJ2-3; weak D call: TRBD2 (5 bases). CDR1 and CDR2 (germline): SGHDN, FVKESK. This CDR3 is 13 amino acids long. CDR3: CASRKEAGNTKYF. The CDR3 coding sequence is TGTGCCAGCAGAAAGGAGGCCGGTAATACGAAGTATTTT.